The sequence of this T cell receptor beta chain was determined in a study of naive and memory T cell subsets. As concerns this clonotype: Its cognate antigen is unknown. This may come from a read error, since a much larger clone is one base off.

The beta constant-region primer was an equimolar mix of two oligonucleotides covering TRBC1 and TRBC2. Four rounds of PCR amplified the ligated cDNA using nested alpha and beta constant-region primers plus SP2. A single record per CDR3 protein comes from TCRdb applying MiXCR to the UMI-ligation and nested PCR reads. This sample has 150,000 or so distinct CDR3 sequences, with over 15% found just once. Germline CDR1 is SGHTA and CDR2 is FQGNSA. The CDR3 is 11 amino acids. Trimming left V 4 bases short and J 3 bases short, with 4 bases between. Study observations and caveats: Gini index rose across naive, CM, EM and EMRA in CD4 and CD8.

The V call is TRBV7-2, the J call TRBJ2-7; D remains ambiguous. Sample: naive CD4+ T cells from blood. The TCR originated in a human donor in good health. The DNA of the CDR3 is TGTGCCAGCAGCTATCACTACGAGCAGTACTTC. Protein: CASSYHYEQYF.